One and the same sample provided the 13 T cell receptor beta chains below, sequenced in a study of technical replicates of blood from a handful of donors. Data came from immunoSEQ multiplex PCR; TCRdb stores just in-frame clones and leaves some out. The sample shows about 70,000 clones, about 94% of them seen only once. Source material: T cells isolated from PBMCs. Receptors originate from a human donor in good health.

The genes are TRBV7-9 and TRBJ2-7, with D perhaps TRBD1 (5 bases). The ends were cut back, 5 bases at V and 1 base at J, with 27 bases in the middle. From germline, CDR1 is SEHNR and CDR2 FQNEAQ (reference sequence). This CDR3 has 19 residues. The DNA for the CDR3 is TGTGCCAGCAGCGCTCCCCACACCGGACACCACGCAGGGTCCTACGAGCAGTACTTC. Translating gives CASSAPHTGHHAGSYEQYF.

With regard to this clone: The junction shows a germline mismatch at one end, possibly a read error. The rearrangement joins TRBV30 to TRBJ1-1; perhaps TRBD1 as D (6 bases). This CDR3 is 14 amino acids long. Germline lookup yields CDR1 GTSNPN and CDR2 SVGIG (reference sequence). The CDR3 protein is CAWSTWGPNSEAFF. In nucleotides, the CDR3 is TGTGCCTGGAGTACCTGGGGGCCGAACTCTGAAGCTTTCTTT.

The genes are TRBV5-1 and TRBJ2-5, with TRBD1 matching over 7 bases. The ends lost 2 bases at V and 13 bases at J; junction bases unmatched: 5. Germline-derived CDR1 and CDR2 are SGHRS and YFSETQ. This CDR3 has 11 residues. CDR3 in DNA: TGCGCCAGCAGCTTAAACAGGGGTTGGTACTTC. It is translated as CASSLNRGWYF.

This sequence joins TRBV6-1 and TRBJ1-1, with D unclear. Germline loops: CDR1 MNHNS, CDR2 SASEGT. Trimming removed 2 bases from V and 1 base from J, with 20 bases in between. The CDR3 consists of 18 residues. CDR3 amino acids: CASSEYFIGLIKNTEAFF. As DNA, the CDR3 is TGTGCCAGCAGTGAATACTTTATTGGGCTAATAAAGAACACTGAAGCTTTCTTT.

V and J are TRBV11-2 and TRBJ2-2; 9 nucleotides align to TRBD2. V gave up 3 bases and J gave up 6 bases; unmatched junction bases: 11. CDR3 length equals 17 residues. Germline V lookup: CDR1 SGHAT, CDR2 FQNNGV. The CDR3 nucleotides read TGTGCCAGCAGCTTCGAACTAGCGGGCGGAAAGGCCGGGGAGCTGTTTTTT. Translation gives CASSFELAGGKAGELFF.

The rearrangement joins TRBV7-2 to TRBJ2-7; maybe TRBD1 (5 bases). Trimming stripped 5 bases from V and 6 bases from J, with 14 bases between. In germline, CDR1 is SGHTA, CDR2 FQGNSA. The CDR3 totals 13 residues. The CDR3 nucleotides read TGTGCCAGCAGCATTGTAGGGGCACTCGAGCAGTACTTC. Protein: CASSIVGALEQYF.

V gene TRBV5-8 combines with J gene TRBJ2-1; D remains unclear. The CDR3 is 11 amino acids. Germline CDR1 reads SGHTS; CDR2 reads YDEGEE. Trimming stripped 0 bases from V and 15 bases from J, with 10 bases between. In DNA form, the CDR3 reads TGTGCCAGCAGCTTGGGTTTAACCGGGTTCTTC. Protein sequence: CASSLGLTGFF.

The rearrangement joins TRBV5-1 to TRBJ2-3; D unclear. Germline V gene sequence: CDR1 SGHRS, CDR2 YFSETQ. V shed 1 base and J shed 4 bases, with 16 bases lying between them. CDR3 length: 16 residues. In nucleotides, the CDR3 is TGCGCCAGCAGCTTGTCTGGTGGAGCTCTCCCAGATACGCAGTATTTT. This gives the protein CASSLSGGALPDTQYF.

The rearrangement joins TRBV10-2 to TRBJ2-7; TRBD2 matches at 9 bases. The CDR3 runs 15 residues. Germline V gives CDR1 WSHSY, CDR2 SAAADI. V lost 4 bases, J lost 2 bases, and 6 bases stayed unmatched. The CDR3 loop reads CASSAVTSGTYEQYF. For the CDR3, the DNA is TGCGCCAGCAGTGCCGTGACTAGCGGCACCTACGAGCAGTACTTC.

This clone has just one count. The V gene is TRBV5-1, the J gene TRBJ1-1, with 8 bases that match TRBD1. The V gene's germline CDR1 is SGHRS and CDR2 YFSETQ. This CDR3 comprises 15 residues. V lost 6 bases to trimming and J lost 1 base; unmatched junction nucleotides: 8. The CDR3 DNA reads as TGCGCCAGCACCCAGGGGGCTGGGGCGAACACTGAAGCTTTCTTT. Amino acid sequence: CASTQGAGANTEAFF.

This chain links TRBV29-1 with TRBJ2-7, with D tentatively TRBD2 (6 bases). V lost 3 bases and J lost 2, with 14 bases in between. Germline CDR1 and CDR2: SQVTM and ANQGSEA. The CDR3 is 14 residues long. This chain's CDR3 is CSVDIGSPPYEQYF. The CDR3 coding sequence is TGCAGCGTTGATATCGGGAGTCCACCCTACGAGCAGTACTTC.

This sequence joins TRBV2 and TRBJ1-5, with 9 bases identical to TRBD1. Germline V CDR1 and CDR2: SNHLY, FYNNEI. There are 13 residues in the CDR3. V trimming: 5 bases; J trimming: 7 bases; junction bases outside the gene matches: 3. CDR3 sequence (DNA): TGTGCCAGCAGTCCGGGACAGGGACAGCCCCAGCATTTT. This gives the protein CASSPGQGQPQHF.

This chain connects TRBV11-2 to TRBJ1-1, with D perhaps TRBD1 (6 bases). Trimming pared 3 bases from V and 8 bases from J, leaving 16 bases between. Germline V lookup: CDR1 SGHAT, CDR2 FQNNGV. The CDR3 is 14 amino acids. CDR3 residues: CASSLRTADGEAFF. The CDR3 DNA sequence: TGTGCCAGCAGCTTGAGGACAGCCGATGGCGAAGCTTTCTTT.